This T cell receptor beta chain is from a study of cytotoxic CD8 clonotypes in ibrutinib-treated CLL. Germline V CDR1 and CDR2: SGHTA, FQGNSA. The ends were cut back, 4 bases at V and 3 bases at J, with 7 bases in the middle. The CDR3 is 13 amino acids. Method: immunoSEQ multiplex PCR; TCRdb's copy keeps in-frame clones and lacks some. The repertoire has approximately 130,000 clones, around 80% of them found once; the top ten carry 3% to 4%. This clone has only a few counts. The sequence derives from a human donor with chronic lymphocytic leukemia. This chain connects TRBV7-2 to TRBJ1-5; D call uncertain. The sample here was PBMCs, taken after 24 months of ibrutinib treatment. This chain's CDR3 is CASSSEPNQPQHF. Here the CDR3 DNA reads TGTGCCAGCAGCTCTGAACCCAATCAGCCCCAGCATTTT.